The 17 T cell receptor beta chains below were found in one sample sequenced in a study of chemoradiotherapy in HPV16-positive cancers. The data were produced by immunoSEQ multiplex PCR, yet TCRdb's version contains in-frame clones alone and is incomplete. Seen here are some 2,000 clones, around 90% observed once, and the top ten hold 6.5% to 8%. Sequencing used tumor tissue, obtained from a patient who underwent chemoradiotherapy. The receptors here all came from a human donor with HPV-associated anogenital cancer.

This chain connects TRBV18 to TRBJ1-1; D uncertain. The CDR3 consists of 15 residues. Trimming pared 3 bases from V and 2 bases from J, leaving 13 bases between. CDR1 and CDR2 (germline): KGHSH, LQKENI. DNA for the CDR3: TGTGCCAGCTCACCGGTTCTCGAGAGAAACACTGAAGCTTTCTTT. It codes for CASSPVLERNTEAFF.

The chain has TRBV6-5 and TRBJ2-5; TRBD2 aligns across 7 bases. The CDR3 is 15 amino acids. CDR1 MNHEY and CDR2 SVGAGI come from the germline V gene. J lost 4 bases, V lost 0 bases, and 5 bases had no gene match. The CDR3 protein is CASSYSSGAIETQYF. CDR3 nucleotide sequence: TGTGCCAGCAGTTACTCGAGCGGGGCGATAGAGACCCAGTACTTC.

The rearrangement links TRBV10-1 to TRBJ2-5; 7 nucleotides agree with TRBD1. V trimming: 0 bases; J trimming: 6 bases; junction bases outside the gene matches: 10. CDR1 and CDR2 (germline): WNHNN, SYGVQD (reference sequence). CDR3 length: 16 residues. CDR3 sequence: CASSESPGTALQTQYF. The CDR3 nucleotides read TGCGCCAGCAGTGAGTCGCCAGGGACAGCGCTCCAGACCCAGTACTTC.

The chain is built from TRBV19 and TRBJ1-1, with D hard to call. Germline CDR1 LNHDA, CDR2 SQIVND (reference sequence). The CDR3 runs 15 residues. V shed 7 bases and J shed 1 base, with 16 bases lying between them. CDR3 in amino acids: CASKTPDTRNTEAFF. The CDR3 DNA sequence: TGTGCCAGTAAGACCCCCGACACGAGGAACACTGAAGCTTTCTTT.

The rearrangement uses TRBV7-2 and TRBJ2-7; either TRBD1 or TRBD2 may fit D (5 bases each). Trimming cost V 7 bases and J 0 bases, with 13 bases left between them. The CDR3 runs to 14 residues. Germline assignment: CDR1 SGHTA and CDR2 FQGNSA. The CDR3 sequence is CASTWDGYSYEQYF. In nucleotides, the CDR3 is TGTGCCAGCACCTGGGACGGCTACTCCTACGAGCAGTACTTC.

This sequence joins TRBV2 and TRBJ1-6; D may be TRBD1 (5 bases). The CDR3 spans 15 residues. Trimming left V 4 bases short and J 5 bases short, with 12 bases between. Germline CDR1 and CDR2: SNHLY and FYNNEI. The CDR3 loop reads CASSGPGRNNSPLHF. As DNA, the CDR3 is TGTGCCAGCAGTGGACCGGGACGGAATAATTCACCCCTCCACTTT.

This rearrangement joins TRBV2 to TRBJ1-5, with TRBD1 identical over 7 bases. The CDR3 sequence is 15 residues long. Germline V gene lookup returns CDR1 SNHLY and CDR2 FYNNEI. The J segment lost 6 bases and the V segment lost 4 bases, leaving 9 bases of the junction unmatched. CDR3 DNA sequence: TGTGCCAGCAGTGGCCTTCAGGGGGTAGGTCAGCCCCAGCATTTT. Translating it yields CASSGLQGVGQPQHF. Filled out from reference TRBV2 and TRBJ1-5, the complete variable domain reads EPEVTQTPSHQVTQMGQEVILRCVPISNHLYFYWYRQILGQKVEFLVSFYNNEISEKSEIFDDQFSVERPDGSNFTLKIRSTKLEDSAMYFCASSGLQGVGQPQHFGDGTRLSIL.

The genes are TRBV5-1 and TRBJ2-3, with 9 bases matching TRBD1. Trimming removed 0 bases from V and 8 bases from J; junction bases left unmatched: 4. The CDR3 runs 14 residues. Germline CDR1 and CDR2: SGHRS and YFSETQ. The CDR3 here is CASSLETGGGTQYF. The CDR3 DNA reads TGCGCCAGCAGCTTGGAAACAGGGGGCGGTACGCAGTATTTT.

CDR3 sequence reads: CASSEALRDLQHF. CDR3 coding DNA: TGTGCCAGCAGTGAAGCCCTGAGGGATCTCCAGCATTTT. V gene TRBV6-1 combines with J gene TRBJ1-5; no definite D call. V was shortened by 0 bases and J by 12 bases, with 12 bases between the two germline ends. CDR3 length: 13 amino acids. Per the germline V gene, CDR1 is MNHNS and CDR2 is SASEGT.

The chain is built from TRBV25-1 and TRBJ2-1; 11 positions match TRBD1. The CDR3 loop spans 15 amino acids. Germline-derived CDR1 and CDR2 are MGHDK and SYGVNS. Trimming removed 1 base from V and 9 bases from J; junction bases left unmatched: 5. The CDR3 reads CASSESGQGGLEQFF. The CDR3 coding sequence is TGTGCCAGCAGTGAATCGGGACAGGGGGGTCTTGAGCAGTTCTTC. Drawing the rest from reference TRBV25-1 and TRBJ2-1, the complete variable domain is EADIYQTPRYLVIGTGKKITLECSQTMGHDKMYWYQQDPGMELHLIHYSYGVNSTEKGDLSSESTVSRIRTEHFPLTLESARPSHTSQYLCASSESGQGGLEQFFGPGTRLTVL.

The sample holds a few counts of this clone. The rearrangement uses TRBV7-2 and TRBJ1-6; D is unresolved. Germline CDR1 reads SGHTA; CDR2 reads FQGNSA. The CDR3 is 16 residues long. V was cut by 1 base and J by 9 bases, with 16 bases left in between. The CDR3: CASSLGALSLISPLHF. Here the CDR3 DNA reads TGTGCCAGCAGCTTAGGGGCCCTTTCCCTAATTTCACCCCTCCACTTT.

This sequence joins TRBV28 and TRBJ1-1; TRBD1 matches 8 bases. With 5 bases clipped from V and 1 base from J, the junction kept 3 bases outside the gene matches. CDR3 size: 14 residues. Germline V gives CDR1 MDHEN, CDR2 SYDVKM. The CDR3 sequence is CASSKQGGNTEAFF. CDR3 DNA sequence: TGTGCCAGCAGTAAACAGGGGGGGAACACTGAAGCTTTCTTT.

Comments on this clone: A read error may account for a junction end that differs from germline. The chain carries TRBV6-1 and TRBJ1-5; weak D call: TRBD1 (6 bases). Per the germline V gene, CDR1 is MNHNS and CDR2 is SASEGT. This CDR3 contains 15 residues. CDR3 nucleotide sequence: TGTGCCAGCAGTAAAGCAGACAGGACTACGGGGCCCCAGCATTTT. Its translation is CASSKADRTTGPQHF.

CDR3 in amino acids: CASSLGEYGKLATDTQYF. CDR3 nucleotide sequence: TGTGCCAGCAGCTTAGGGGAATATGGCAAACTAGCCACAGATACGCAGTATTTT. V gene TRBV7-6 combines with J gene TRBJ2-3; TRBD2 is a possible D gene (6 bases). This CDR3 has 18 residues. The V gene lost 1 base and the J gene lost 2 bases, with 19 bases spanning the gap. Germline loops: CDR1 SGHVS, CDR2 FNYEAQ.

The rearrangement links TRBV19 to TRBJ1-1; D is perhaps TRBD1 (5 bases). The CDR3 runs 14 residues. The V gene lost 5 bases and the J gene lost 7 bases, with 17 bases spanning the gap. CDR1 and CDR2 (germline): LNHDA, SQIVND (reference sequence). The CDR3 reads CASSPRTGGGEAFF. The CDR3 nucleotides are TGTGCCAGTAGTCCTCGGACGGGGGGGGGTGAAGCTTTCTTT.

CDR3 amino acids: CASSPGRNNDEQYF. The CDR3 region has the DNA TGTGCCAGCAGCCCGGGACGCAATAACGACGAGCAGTACTTC. The J gene is TRBJ2-7, the V gene TRBV6-6, with D perhaps TRBD1 or TRBD2 (5 bases each). CDR1 is MNHNY, CDR2 SVGAGI, per germline (reference sequence). Trimming removed 6 bases at V and 5 bases at J, with 17 bases between. The CDR3 has 14 amino acids.

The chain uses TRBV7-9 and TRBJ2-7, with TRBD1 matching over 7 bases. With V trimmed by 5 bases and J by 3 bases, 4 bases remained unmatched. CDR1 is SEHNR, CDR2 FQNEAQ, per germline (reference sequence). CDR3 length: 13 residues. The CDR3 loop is CASSTRQGYEQYF. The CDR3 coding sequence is TGTGCCAGCAGCACCCGACAGGGCTACGAGCAGTACTTC. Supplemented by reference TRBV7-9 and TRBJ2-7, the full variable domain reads DTGVSQNPRHKITKRGQNVTFRCDPISEHNRLYWYRQTLGQGPEFLTYFQNEAQLEKSRLLSDRFSAERPKGSFSTLEIQRTEQGDSAMYLCASSTRQGYEQYFGPGTRLTVT.